The 21 T cell receptor beta chains below all came from one sample that was sequenced in a study of blood T cell repertoires in COVID-19. Only in-frame clones appear in the TCRdb table, and some are missing; sequencing was by immunoSEQ multiplex PCR. The sample holds under 450,000 clones, over 75% seen once. Sequencing was performed on PBMCs or T cells enriched from blood (not recorded which). The receptors here all came from a woman aged 25-40 years who had recovered from COVID-19.

Details on this clone: The identical CDR3 is also encoded by other nucleotide sequences in the sample. The chain uses TRBV9 and TRBJ1-2; D perhaps matches TRBD1 (5 bases). The ends were cut back, 0 bases at V and 2 bases at J, with 11 bases in the middle. The V gene's germline CDR1 is SGDLS and CDR2 YYNGEE. CDR3 length equals 15 residues. CDR3 sequence reads: CASSVGWGPNYGYTF. CDR3 sequence (DNA): TGTGCCAGCAGCGTAGGGTGGGGCCCCAACTATGGCTACACCTTC.

This rearrangement joins TRBV19 to TRBJ2-1; 9 nucleotides align to TRBD1. Germline values: CDR1 LNHDA, CDR2 SQIVND (reference sequence). V shed 7 bases and J 5 bases; nucleotides not matched to a gene: 6. The CDR3 contains 14 residues. The CDR3 DNA reads as TGTGCCAGTAACCCGGGACAGGGTAACAATGAGCAGTTCTTC. As protein: CASNPGQGNNEQFF.

Turning to this clone: Other DNA sequences of this sample code for an identical CDR3. This chain uses TRBV27 with TRBJ1-2, with a weak D call TRBD1 (5 bases). CDR1 is MNHEY, CDR2 SMNVEV, per germline (reference sequence). The CDR3 runs to 14 residues. V lost 5 bases to trimming and J lost 4 bases, with 14 bases between them. Here the CDR3 DNA reads TGTGCCAGCAGTCCCTTAGACAGAACCTATGGCTACACCTTC. This sequence encodes CASSPLDRTYGYTF.

The CDR3 loop is CASSYSGEGAEGYTF. The CDR3 DNA follows: TGTGCCAGCAGCTACTCGGGAGAGGGCGCAGAGGGCTACACCTTC. V and J are TRBV7-9 and TRBJ1-2; no clear D gene. CDR1 is SEHNR, CDR2 FQNEAQ, per germline (reference sequence). Trimming removed 4 bases from V and 8 bases from J, with 20 bases in between. The CDR3 is 15 amino acids.

The chain recombines TRBV24-1 with TRBJ2-7, with TRBD1 matching 9 bases. Germline loops: CDR1 KGHDR, CDR2 SFDVKD. This CDR3 has 17 residues. The ends lost 2 bases at V and 7 bases at J; junction bases unmatched: 14. CDR3 sequence reads: CATSDSLNRGRGGEQYF. The CDR3 coding sequence is TGTGCCACCAGTGATTCATTGAACAGGGGGCGCGGCGGGGAGCAGTACTTC.

The chain carries TRBV28 and TRBJ1-1, with D tentatively TRBD1 (6 bases). The CDR3 has 13 amino acids. The germline gives CDR1 MDHEN, CDR2 SYDVKM. Trimming removed 5 bases at V and 9 bases at J, with 16 bases between. CDR3 in amino acids: CASSPPGQVQAFF. Written as DNA, the CDR3 is TGTGCCAGCAGTCCCCCGGGACAAGTTCAAGCTTTCTTT.

The chain is built from TRBV28 and TRBJ2-1; 10 bases align to TRBD2. V lost 1 base to trimming and J lost 10 bases; unmatched junction nucleotides: 7. The CDR3 covers 15 residues. The germline V gene encodes CDR1 MDHEN and CDR2 SYDVKM. The CDR3 protein is CASSLSASGSLEQFF. As DNA, the CDR3 is TGTGCCAGCAGTTTATCGGCTAGCGGGAGTCTAGAGCAGTTCTTC.

The chain joins TRBV7-9 to TRBJ2-2; 15 bases are a match to TRBD2. The CDR3 is 17 amino acids. Per germline, CDR1 SEHNR and CDR2 FQNEAQ (reference sequence). V shed 5 bases and J 3 bases; nucleotides not matched to a gene: 4. The CDR3 coding sequence is TGTGCCAGCAGCCCCGGACTAGCGGGAGGGGACACCGGGGAGCTGTTTTTT. Translating it yields CASSPGLAGGDTGELFF. Full variable domain (outside the CDR3, taken from reference TRBV7-9 and TRBJ2-2): DTGVSQNPRHKITKRGQNVTFRCDPISEHNRLYWYRQTLGQGPEFLTYFQNEAQLEKSRLLSDRFSAERPKGSFSTLEIQRTEQGDSAMYLCASSPGLAGGDTGELFFGEGSRLTVL.

V gene TRBV2 combines with J gene TRBJ1-5, with D maybe TRBD1 (6 bases). This CDR3 is 13 amino acids long. The ends were cut back, 8 bases at V and 7 bases at J, with 15 bases in the middle. Per the germline V gene, CDR1 is SNHLY and CDR2 is FYNNEI. CDR3 DNA sequence: TGTGCCAGCGGGGGAGGGGGAAGGCAGCCCCAGCATTTT. Encoded protein: CASGGGGRQPQHF.

J is TRBJ2-2 and V is TRBV19; 14 bases are shared with TRBD2. Germline V CDR1 and CDR2: LNHDA, SQIVND (reference sequence). The CDR3 has 16 amino acids. The ends lost 4 bases at V and 4 bases at J; junction bases unmatched: 2. The CDR3 region has the DNA TGTGCCAGTAGTACTGGACTAGCGGGAGGCACCGGGGAGCTGTTTTTT. It is translated as CASSTGLAGGTGELFF.

The V gene is TRBV5-1, the J gene TRBJ2-7; 9 bases match TRBD1. Germline V gene lookup returns CDR1 SGHRS and CDR2 YFSETQ. The V segment lost 1 base and the J segment 6 bases; nucleotides outside the gene matches: 8. CDR3 length equals 15 residues. CDR3 in DNA: TGCGCCAGCAGCTTGAGGCAACAGGGGGCCGCCGAGCAGTACTTC. The encoded protein is CASSLRQQGAAEQYF.

The genes are TRBV7-2 and TRBJ2-7; a weak D match, TRBD1 (5 bases). V gave up 0 bases and J gave up 2 bases, with 11 bases separating them. This CDR3 comprises 15 residues. CDR1 and CDR2 from the germline V gene are SGHTA and FQGNSA. The CDR3 sequence: CASSLAPQGPYEQYF. The CDR3 bases are TGTGCCAGCAGCTTAGCTCCCCAGGGCCCCTACGAGCAGTACTTC.

The chain employs TRBV18 and TRBJ2-4, with TRBD2 as a possible D gene (5 bases). Germline V CDR1 and CDR2: KGHSH, LQKENI. This CDR3 has 16 residues. Trimming cost V 2 bases and J 0 bases, with 11 bases left between them. The CDR3 sequence: CASSPTSGLAKNIQYF. For the CDR3, the DNA is TGTGCCAGCTCACCAACCAGCGGACTAGCCAAAAACATTCAGTACTTC.

This rearrangement joins TRBV5-6 to TRBJ2-7; D might be TRBD2 (5 bases). The germline CDR1 and CDR2 sequences are SGHDT and YYEEEE. The ends were cut back, 2 bases at V and 1 base at J, with 13 bases in the middle. This CDR3 comprises 15 residues. In nucleotides, the CDR3 is TGTGCCAGCAGCTTCATGGAACGGGGATCCTACGAGCAGTACTTC. Translating it yields CASSFMERGSYEQYF.

The count of this clone is one. The chain joins TRBV7-8 to TRBJ2-1, with D possibly being TRBD1 (5 bases). Germline V gene sequence: CDR1 SGHVS, CDR2 FQNEAQ. The CDR3 contains 14 residues. V dropped 1 base and J dropped 5 bases, with 9 bases sitting between them. The CDR3, as DNA: TGTGCCAGCAGCTTAGGCTTCAGGGACAATGAGCAGTTCTTC. This gives the protein CASSLGFRDNEQFF. Drawing the rest from reference TRBV7-8 and TRBJ2-1, the complete variable domain is GAGVSQSPRYKVAKRGQDVALRCDPISGHVSLFWYQQALGQGPEFLTYFQNEAQLDKSGLPSDRFFAERPEGSVSTLKIQRTQQEDSAVYLCASSLGFRDNEQFFGPGTRLTVL.

V gene TRBV27 combines with J gene TRBJ1-1; possibly TRBD1 for D (5 bases). Trimming pared 7 bases from V and 3 bases from J, leaving 12 bases between. CDR3 size: 13 residues. Germline loops: CDR1 MNHEY, CDR2 SMNVEV (reference sequence). In nucleotides, the CDR3 is TGTGCCAGCAAGAATAGGGGATACACTGAAGCTTTCTTT. Residues: CASKNRGYTEAFF.

The rearrangement links TRBV28 to TRBJ1-2; 7 bases align to TRBD1. CDR1 is MDHEN and CDR2 is SYDVKM in the germline V gene. The CDR3 is made up of 15 amino acids. V gave up 6 bases and J gave up 13 bases; unmatched junction bases: 20. Written as DNA, the CDR3 is TGTGCCAGCAGCGCCCGCCCCGGACAGGTCAGATACAGCACCTTC. Translating gives CASSARPGQVRYSTF.

The chain links TRBV3-1 (or the pseudogene TRBV3-2) to TRBJ2-1; D is ambiguous. Trimming took 5 bases from V and 8 from J, leaving 13 bases between them. The CDR3 loop spans 13 amino acids. Looked up from germline, CDR1 is LGHDT and CDR2 is YNNKEL (reference sequence). The DNA of the CDR3 is TGTGCCAGCAGCTTTGATGTAGTCGATGAGCAGTTCTTC. Amino acids: CASSFDVVDEQFF.

J is TRBJ2-7 and V is TRBV18; the match to TRBD1 covers 8 bases. Trimming at V came to 2 bases and at J to 0 bases, leaving 6 bases not matched to a gene. CDR1 and CDR2 from the germline V gene are KGHSH and LQKENI. CDR3 length equals 16 residues. CDR3 DNA sequence: TGTGCCAGCTCACCAGCAGGGGGCCCTACCTCCTACGAGCAGTACTTC. Amino acids: CASSPAGGPTSYEQYF.

V is TRBV19 and J is TRBJ2-7, with 7 bases that match TRBD2. The trim removed 5 bases at V and 2 bases at J, leaving 6 bases unmatched. This CDR3 contains 14 residues. Germline V gives CDR1 LNHDA, CDR2 SQIVND (reference sequence). This chain's CDR3 is CASSLGGSPYEQYF. The CDR3 DNA reads as TGTGCCAGTAGTTTGGGGGGGAGCCCCTACGAGCAGTACTTC. Variable domain in full (rest from reference TRBV19 and TRBJ2-7): DGGITQSPKYLFRKEGQNVTLSCEQNLNHDAMYWYRQDPGQGLRLIYYSQIVNDFQKGDIAEGYSVSREKKESFPLTVTSAQKNPTAFYLCASSLGGSPYEQYFGPGTRLTVT.

V is TRBV4-1 and J is TRBJ2-7; D perhaps matches TRBD1 (7 bases). Trimming pared 2 bases from V and 1 base from J, leaving 18 bases between. Germline V CDR1 and CDR2: MGHRA, YSYEKL. The CDR3 runs 17 residues. CDR3 region: CASSQQAPQGGSYEQYF. The CDR3 DNA follows: TGCGCCAGCAGCCAACAGGCCCCCCAGGGGGGATCCTACGAGCAGTACTTC.